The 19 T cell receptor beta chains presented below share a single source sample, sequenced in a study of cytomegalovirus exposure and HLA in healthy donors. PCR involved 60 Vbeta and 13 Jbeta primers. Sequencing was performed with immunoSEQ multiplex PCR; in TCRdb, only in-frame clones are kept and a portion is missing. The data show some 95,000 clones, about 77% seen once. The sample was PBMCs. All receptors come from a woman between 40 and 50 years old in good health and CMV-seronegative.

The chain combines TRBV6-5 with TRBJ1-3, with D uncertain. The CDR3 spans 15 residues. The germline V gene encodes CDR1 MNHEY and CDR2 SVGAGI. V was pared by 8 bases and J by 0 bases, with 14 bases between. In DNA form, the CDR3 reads TGTGCCAGCGTATCATGGGAGGCCTCTGGAAACACCATATATTTT. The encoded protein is CASVSWEASGNTIYF.

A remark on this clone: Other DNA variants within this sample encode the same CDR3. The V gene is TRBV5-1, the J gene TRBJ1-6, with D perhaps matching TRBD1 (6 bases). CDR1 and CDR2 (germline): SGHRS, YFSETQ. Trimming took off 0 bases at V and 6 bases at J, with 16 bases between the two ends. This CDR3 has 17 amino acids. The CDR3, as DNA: TGCGCCAGCAGCTTGGCCCCTCCGCAGGGGCCTAATTCACCCCTCCACTTT. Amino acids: CASSLAPPQGPNSPLHF.

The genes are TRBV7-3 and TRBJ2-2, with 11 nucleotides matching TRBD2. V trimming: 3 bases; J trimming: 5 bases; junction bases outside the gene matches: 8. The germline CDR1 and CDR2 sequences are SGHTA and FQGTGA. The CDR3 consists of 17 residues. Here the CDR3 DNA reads TGTGCCAGCAGCTTTAGCGGGGGGGCCGTGGGGACCGGGGAGCTGTTTTTT. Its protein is CASSFSGGAVGTGELFF.

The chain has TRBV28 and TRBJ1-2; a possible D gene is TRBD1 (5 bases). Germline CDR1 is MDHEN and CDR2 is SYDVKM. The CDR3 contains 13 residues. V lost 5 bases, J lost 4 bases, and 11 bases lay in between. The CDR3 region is CASSDSGSYGYTF. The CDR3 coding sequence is TGTGCCAGCAGTGACTCAGGGTCCTATGGCTACACCTTC.

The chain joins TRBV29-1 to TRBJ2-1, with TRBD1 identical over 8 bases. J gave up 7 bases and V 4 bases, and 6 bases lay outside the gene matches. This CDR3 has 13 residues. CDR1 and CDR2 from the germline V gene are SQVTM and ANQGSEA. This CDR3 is CSVGRQGRNEQFF. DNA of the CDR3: TGCAGCGTTGGGAGACAGGGGAGGAATGAGCAGTTCTTC.

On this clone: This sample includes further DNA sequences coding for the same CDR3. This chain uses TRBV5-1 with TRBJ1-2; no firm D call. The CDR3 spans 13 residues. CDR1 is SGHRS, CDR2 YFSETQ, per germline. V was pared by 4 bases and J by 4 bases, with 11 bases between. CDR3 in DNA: TGCGCCAGCAGCCCCGACATGGCCTATGGCTACACCTTC. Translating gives CASSPDMAYGYTF.

CDR3 region: CASSLIGQGTYEQYF. CDR3 sequence (DNA): TGTGCCAGCAGTTTAATCGGACAGGGGACCTACGAGCAGTACTTC. The chain recombines TRBV27 with TRBJ2-7; 9 nucleotides align to TRBD1. Germline CDR1 reads MNHEY; CDR2 reads SMNVEV (reference sequence). This CDR3 comprises 15 residues. Trimming cost V 2 bases and J 2 bases; bases outside gene matches: 4.

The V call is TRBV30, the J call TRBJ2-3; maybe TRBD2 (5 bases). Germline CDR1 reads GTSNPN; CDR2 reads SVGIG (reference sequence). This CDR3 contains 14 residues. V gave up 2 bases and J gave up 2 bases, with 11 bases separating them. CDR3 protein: CAWSTGLTTDTQYF. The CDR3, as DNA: TGTGCCTGGAGTACTGGACTTACCACAGATACGCAGTATTTT.

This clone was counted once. The CDR3 sequence: CATGVTYEQYF. The CDR3 bases are TGTGCTACGGGGGTCACCTACGAGCAGTACTTC. V usage is TRBV2 and J usage is TRBJ2-5, with D possibly being TRBD2 (6 bases). The J call could be wrong; TRBJ2-7 is a better fit for the DNA end. From germline, CDR1 is SNHLY and CDR2 FYNNEI. CDR3 length: 11 residues.

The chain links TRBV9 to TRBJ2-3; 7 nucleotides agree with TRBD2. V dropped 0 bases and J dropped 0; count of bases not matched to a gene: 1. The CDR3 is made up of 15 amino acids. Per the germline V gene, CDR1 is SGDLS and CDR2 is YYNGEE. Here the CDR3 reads CASSVDGGSTDTQYF. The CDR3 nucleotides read TGTGCCAGCAGCGTAGACGGGGGGAGCACAGATACGCAGTATTTT.

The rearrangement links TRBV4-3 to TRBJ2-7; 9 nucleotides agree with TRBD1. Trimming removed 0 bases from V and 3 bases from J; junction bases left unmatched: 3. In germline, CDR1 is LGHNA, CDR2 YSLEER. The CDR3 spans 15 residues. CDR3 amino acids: CASSQERDRDYEQYF. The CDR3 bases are TGCGCCAGCAGCCAAGAGCGGGACAGGGACTACGAGCAGTACTTC.

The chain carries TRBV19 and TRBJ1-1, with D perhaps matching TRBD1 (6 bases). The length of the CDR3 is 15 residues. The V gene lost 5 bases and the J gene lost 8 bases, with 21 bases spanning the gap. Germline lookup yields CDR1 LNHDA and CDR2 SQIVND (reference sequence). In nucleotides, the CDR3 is TGTGCCAGTAGTGCGCGGACAGTCCGGAGCCGGGAAGCTTTCTTT. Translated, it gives CASSARTVRSREAFF.

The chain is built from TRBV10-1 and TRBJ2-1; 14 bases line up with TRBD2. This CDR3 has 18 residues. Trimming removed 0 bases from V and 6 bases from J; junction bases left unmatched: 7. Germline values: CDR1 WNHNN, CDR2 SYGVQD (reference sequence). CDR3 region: CASSESRLAGGPRNEQFF. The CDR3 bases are TGCGCCAGCAGTGAGTCAAGACTAGCGGGGGGGCCCCGCAATGAGCAGTTCTTC.

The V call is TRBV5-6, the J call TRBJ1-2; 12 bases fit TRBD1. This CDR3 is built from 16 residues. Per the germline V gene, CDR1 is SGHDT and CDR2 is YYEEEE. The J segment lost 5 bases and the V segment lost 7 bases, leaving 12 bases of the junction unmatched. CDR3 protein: CASEPLRDRGLYGYTF. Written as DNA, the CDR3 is TGTGCCAGCGAACCCCTCCGGGACAGGGGGCTGTATGGCTACACCTTC.

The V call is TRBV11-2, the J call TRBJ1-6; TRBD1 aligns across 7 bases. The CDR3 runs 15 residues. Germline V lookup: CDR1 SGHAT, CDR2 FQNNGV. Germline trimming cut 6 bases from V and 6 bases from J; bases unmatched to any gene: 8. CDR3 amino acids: CASSYDRATNSPLHF. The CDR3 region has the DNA TGTGCCAGCAGTTACGACAGGGCTACTAATTCACCCCTCCACTTT. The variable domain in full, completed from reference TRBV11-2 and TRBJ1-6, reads EAGVAQSPRYKIIEKRQSVAFWCNPISGHATLYWYQQILGQGPKLLIQFQNNGVVDDSQLPKDRFSAERLKGVDSTLKIQPAKLEDSAVYLCASSYDRATNSPLHFGNGTRLTVT.

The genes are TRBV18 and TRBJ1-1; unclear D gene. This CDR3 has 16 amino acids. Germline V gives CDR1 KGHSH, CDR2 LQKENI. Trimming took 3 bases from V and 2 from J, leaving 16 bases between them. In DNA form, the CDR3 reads TGTGCCAGCTCACCCTCGACCCCATGGAGTAACACTGAAGCTTTCTTT. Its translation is CASSPSTPWSNTEAFF. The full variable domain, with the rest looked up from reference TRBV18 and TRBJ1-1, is NAGVMQNPRHLVRRRGQEARLRCSPMKGHSHVYWYRQLPEEGLKFMVYLQKENIIDESGMPKERFSAEFPKEGPSILRIQQVVRGDSAAYFCASSPSTPWSNTEAFFGQGTRLTVV.

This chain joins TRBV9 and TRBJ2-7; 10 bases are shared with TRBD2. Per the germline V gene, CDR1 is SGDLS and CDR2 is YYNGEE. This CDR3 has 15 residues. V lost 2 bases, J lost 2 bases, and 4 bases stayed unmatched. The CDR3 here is CASSVSGGSPYEQYF. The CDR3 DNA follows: TGTGCCAGCAGCGTTAGCGGGGGGTCTCCCTACGAGCAGTACTTC.

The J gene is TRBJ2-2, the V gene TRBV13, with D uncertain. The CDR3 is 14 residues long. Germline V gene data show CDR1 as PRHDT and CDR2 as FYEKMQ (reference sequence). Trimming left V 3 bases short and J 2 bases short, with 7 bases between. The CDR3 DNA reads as TGTGCCAGCAGCTTTTCCCAAAACACCGGGGAGCTGTTTTTT. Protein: CASSFSQNTGELFF.

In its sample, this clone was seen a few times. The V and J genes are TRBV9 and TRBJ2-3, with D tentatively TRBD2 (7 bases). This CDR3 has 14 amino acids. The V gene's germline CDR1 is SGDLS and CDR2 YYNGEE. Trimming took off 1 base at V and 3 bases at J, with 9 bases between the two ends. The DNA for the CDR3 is TGTGCCAGCAGCGTACGGGGGGCAACAGATACGCAGTATTTT. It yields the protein CASSVRGATDTQYF.